The clone carrying this T cell receptor beta chain has just one count. Antigen specificity is unknown. Clones were read by immunoSEQ multiplex PCR, and TCRdb kept only the in-frame ones, dropping some. In the table there are about 470,000 clones, roughly 91% of which are singletons. Treatment meaning: roughly 20 received Ad26.COV2.S at low or high dose, single or two shots; 5 received placebo; per-sample allocation not given. Collection of samples fell on day 63 after the first vaccine or placebo injection. The data belong to a study of Ad26.COV2.S vaccination and SARS-CoV-2 variants. Across the study: Dosing was one shot or two shots 56 days apart. Study observations and caveats: Compared with placebo recipients, vaccine recipients had higher spike-specific TCR breadth.

The TCR sequence derives from a person between 18 and 60 years old who received the Ad26.COV2.S COVID-19 vaccine or a placebo. Sequenced here: peripheral blood, sampled in a trial of Ad26.COV2.S vaccine versus placebo.

The CDR3 DNA reads as TGTGCCACCAGTGGGAGGGGCCAGGGGCCCCAGCATTTT. This sequence encodes CATSGRGQGPQHF. This chain connects TRBV24-1 to TRBJ1-5; tentatively, D is TRBD1 (5 bases). Germline CDR1 and CDR2: KGHDR and SFDVKD. This CDR3 comprises 13 residues. The V end lost 5 bases, the J end lost 9 bases, and 13 bases lay between the germline ends.